This T cell receptor (beta chain) was recovered during a study of T-cell memory formation after mild COVID-19. Study conclusions and caveats: Some responding clones appeared in pre-infection memory, suggesting cross-reactive memory joined. Among clones contracting day 15 to 85, CD4/CD8 was balanced, whereas later expanders leaned CD4+.

Germline V gene sequence: CDR1 SGHVS, CDR2 FNYEAQ. The CDR3 consists of 15 residues. Trimming took off 7 bases at V and 3 bases at J, with 16 bases between the two ends. 5'RACE primed from the constant segment yielded TCR alpha and TCR beta cDNA libraries bearing sample barcodes and UMIs. TCRdb reprocessed the 5' RACE reads via MiXCR and lists one record per CDR3 protein. The profile shows approximately 250,000 distinct CDR3 sequences, 16% of them singletons. A few counts support this clonotype. Its cognate antigen is unknown. The source of this sequence is a man between 18 and 29 years old who had mild COVID-19 (a few samples of this study predate the infection). Cell type and time point are not known. The chain combines TRBV7-6 with TRBJ2-1; weak D call: TRBD2 (5 bases). Sequences were obtained from PBMCs or a T cell subset sorted from them (not recorded which). The CDR3 nucleotides are TGTGCCAGCACTCCCTGGGGAGAGATCTACAATGAGCAGTTCTTC. Protein product: CASTPWGEIYNEQFF.